Following are 21 T cell receptor beta chains from one sample sequenced in a study of T cell changes during pregnancy in multiple sclerosis. Measured with immunoSEQ multiplex PCR; TCRdb has only the in-frame clones, and not every one. Of some 85,000 clones in the sample, roughly 94% are singletons; the top ten hold about 0.84%. This sample comprised peripheral blood, obtained in the third trimester of pregnancy. The receptor set was obtained from a female donor with multiple sclerosis, enrolled in a pregnancy study.

J is TRBJ1-5 and V is TRBV28, with unresolved D. Germline V lookup: CDR1 MDHEN, CDR2 SYDVKM. The CDR3 is made up of 11 amino acids. V lost 7 bases to trimming and J lost 5 bases, with 6 bases between them. CDR3 sequence (DNA): TGTGCCAGCATCCTTTATCAGCCCCAGCATTTT. Amino acid sequence: CASILYQPQHF.

This clone was seen a single time. The genes are TRBV5-1 and TRBJ1-5; D remains ambiguous. Germline V gives CDR1 SGHRS, CDR2 YFSETQ. The CDR3 spans 15 residues. The V and J ends lost 0 bases and 4 bases respectively, with 11 bases between them. The CDR3 is CASSLDGQPNQPQHF. The CDR3 DNA sequence: TGCGCCAGCAGCTTGGATGGGCAACCGAATCAGCCCCAGCATTTT.

V usage is TRBV27 and J usage is TRBJ2-7; tentative D call: TRBD1 (7 bases). From germline, CDR1 is MNHEY and CDR2 SMNVEV (reference sequence). The CDR3 is 17 amino acids. The ends were cut back, 8 bases at V and 2 bases at J, with 25 bases in the middle. CDR3 in DNA: TGTGCCAGCCGACTAGGGGCGACAGGGTCCTACGCCTACGAGCAGTACTTC. Its translation: CASRLGATGSYAYEQYF.

V usage is TRBV11-2 and J usage is TRBJ2-7, with 10 bases fitting TRBD1. The CDR3 covers 14 residues. Per the germline V gene, CDR1 is SGHAT and CDR2 is FQNNGV. Trimming cost V 1 base and J 7 bases; bases outside gene matches: 4. CDR3 bases: TGTGCCAGCAGCTTAGTCCCGGGACAGGGGGAGCAGTACTTC. Protein sequence: CASSLVPGQGEQYF.

The chain has TRBV4-1 and TRBJ2-3; maybe TRBD2 (5 bases). The CDR3 sequence is 16 residues long. The germline gives CDR1 MGHRA, CDR2 YSYEKL. Trimming took off 4 bases at V and 6 bases at J, with 20 bases between the two ends. The CDR3 nucleotides read TGCGCCAGCAGCCTCGGGGAAGCGGCGGCGTCTGATACGCAGTATTTT. This codes for CASSLGEAAASDTQYF.

The chain combines TRBV4-1 with TRBJ1-5; 10 nucleotides line up with TRBD1. The germline V gene encodes CDR1 MGHRA and CDR2 YSYEKL. The CDR3 has 19 residues. Trimming cost V 3 bases and J 4 bases; bases outside gene matches: 15. The CDR3 reads CASSQTSATGGLGNQPQHF. DNA of the CDR3: TGCGCCAGCAGCCAGACCAGTGCGACAGGGGGCCTTGGAAATCAGCCCCAGCATTTT.

The rearrangement links TRBV5-8 to TRBJ1-2; 7 bases are a match to TRBD1. Germline assignment: CDR1 SGHTS and CDR2 YDEGEE. The ends lost 3 bases at V and 8 bases at J; junction bases unmatched: 16. The CDR3 is 16 residues long. The CDR3 is CASSSYYRQGSGGYTF. The CDR3 DNA sequence: TGTGCCAGCAGCTCCTACTACCGACAGGGAAGCGGAGGCTACACCTTC.

The V call is TRBV19, the J call TRBJ1-4; 7 bases are shared with TRBD1. V was clipped by 10 bases and J by 8 bases; unmatched bases: 4. The CDR3 length is 11 residues. CDR1 is LNHDA and CDR2 is SQIVND in the germline V gene (reference sequence). CDR3 DNA: TGTGCCACCTCAGGGGGAGAAAAACTGTTTTTT. This translates into CATSGGEKLFF.

This clone was recorded a few times. The V and J genes are TRBV30 and TRBJ1-1; the D gene is possibly TRBD1 (6 bases). Germline assignment: CDR1 GTSNPN and CDR2 SVGIG (reference sequence). V lost 3 bases to trimming and J lost 3 bases, with 11 bases between them. This CDR3 contains 13 residues. Here the CDR3 reads CAWRWTEHTEAFF. The CDR3, as DNA: TGTGCCTGGAGGTGGACAGAACACACTGAAGCTTTCTTT.

This chain uses TRBV28 with TRBJ2-6; 9 positions match TRBD2. Germline V gene data show CDR1 as MDHEN and CDR2 as SYDVKM. The trim removed 4 bases at V and 4 bases at J, leaving 11 bases unmatched. This CDR3 region has 18 residues. In DNA form, the CDR3 reads TGTGCCAGCAGTTCTATGACTAGCGGAGCCAGCGGGGCCAACGTCCTGACTTTC. Amino acid sequence: CASSSMTSGASGANVLTF.

This clone was detected only once. CDR3 sequence (DNA): TGCAGCTCCTCGGGAGGAGGCTCCTACGAGCAGTACTTC. Its translation is CSSSGGGSYEQYF. The chain uses TRBV29-1 and TRBJ2-7; TRBD2 matches 7 bases. Germline CDR1 is SQVTM and CDR2 is ANQGSEA. This CDR3 is built from 13 residues. Germline trimming cut 8 bases from V and 0 bases from J; bases unmatched to any gene: 7.

The chain recombines TRBV2 with TRBJ2-3; 8 positions agree with TRBD1. In germline, CDR1 is SNHLY, CDR2 FYNNEI. The CDR3 spans 16 residues. Trimming removed 1 base from V and 2 bases from J; junction bases left unmatched: 5. The CDR3 nucleotides read TGTGCCAGCAGTGAAGTTAGACAGGGGTTCACAGATACGCAGTATTTT. As protein: CASSEVRQGFTDTQYF.

V gene TRBV10-2 combines with J gene TRBJ2-1, with D hard to call. CDR1 is WSHSY, CDR2 SAAADI, per germline. This CDR3 region has 13 residues. Trimming removed 5 bases from V and 0 bases from J, with 5 bases in between. CDR3 in DNA: TGCGCCAGCAGTCCTCCCTCCTACAATGAGCAGTTCTTC. Encoded protein: CASSPPSYNEQFF.

This clone was seen just once. The gene calls are TRBV19 and TRBJ2-2, with 8 bases that match TRBD2. Losses at the gene ends were 9 bases for V and 7 bases for J; bases not matched to a gene: 7. This CDR3 is 13 amino acids long. Germline V gene lookup returns CDR1 LNHDA and CDR2 SQIVND (reference sequence). CDR3 sequence: CASSGLGGGELFF. CDR3 in DNA: TGTGCCAGCTCGGGACTAGGCGGCGGGGAGCTGTTTTTT.

The genes are TRBV28 and TRBJ1-4; a weak D match, TRBD1 (6 bases). The CDR3 spans 17 residues. V gave up 6 bases and J gave up 6 bases, with 23 bases separating them. CDR1 MDHEN and CDR2 SYDVKM come from the germline V gene. The CDR3 sequence is CASSPVVIQGPYEKLFF. The DNA for the CDR3 is TGTGCCAGCAGCCCCGTTGTTATACAGGGACCGTATGAAAAACTGTTTTTT.

The chain couples TRBV4-2 to TRBJ2-7, with TRBD2 matching 7 bases. The CDR3 spans 15 residues. The ends lost 1 base at V and 4 bases at J; junction bases unmatched: 7. Germline assignment: CDR1 LGHNA and CDR2 YNFKEQ. In DNA, the CDR3 is TGTGCCAGCAGCCAAGGGGGGGGACCTAGGTACGAGCAGTACTTC. As protein: CASSQGGGPRYEQYF.

The chain carries TRBV30 and TRBJ2-7; the D gene is possibly TRBD1 (6 bases). CDR3 length: 13 amino acids. Germline CDR1 is GTSNPN and CDR2 is SVGIG (reference sequence). Trimming cost V 0 bases and J 12 bases, with 18 bases left between them. CDR3 nucleotide sequence: TGTGCCTGGAGTGTAAGCAGGGAAGGGGGTAGGTACTTC. It is translated as CAWSVSREGGRYF.

The chain carries TRBV18 and TRBJ2-7; 7 nucleotides align to TRBD1. This CDR3 has 15 amino acids. Germline V gene sequence: CDR1 KGHSH, CDR2 LQKENI. J was trimmed by 2 bases and V by 2 bases; bases with no gene match: 6. This chain's CDR3 is CASSPTGTATYEQYF. The CDR3, as DNA: TGTGCCAGCTCACCAACCGGGACAGCCACCTACGAGCAGTACTTC.

J is TRBJ2-4 and V is TRBV11-2; 11 positions agree with TRBD1. The CDR3 runs 14 residues. V gave up 6 bases and J gave up 9 bases; unmatched junction bases: 7. The germline gives CDR1 SGHAT, CDR2 FQNNGV. CDR3 in amino acids: CASRPPGQGVIQYF. DNA for the CDR3: TGTGCCAGCAGGCCCCCGGGACAGGGGGTCATTCAGTACTTC.

This rearrangement joins TRBV27 to TRBJ2-7, with 9 bases aligning to TRBD2. CDR1 and CDR2 (germline): MNHEY, SMNVEV (reference sequence). CDR3 length: 16 residues. Trimming removed 5 bases from V and 7 bases from J; junction bases left unmatched: 15. CDR3 bases: TGTGCCAGCAGTCACCTTTTGGCGGGAGGGCCAGAGGAGCAGTACTTC. This encodes CASSHLLAGGPEEQYF.

The table lists this clone with a count of one. The chain uses TRBV13 and TRBJ2-7; TRBD1 matches 10 bases. From germline, CDR1 is PRHDT and CDR2 FYEKMQ (reference sequence). This CDR3 is built from 12 residues. Trimming at V came to 5 bases and at J to 7 bases, leaving 2 bases not matched to a gene. CDR3 in amino acids: CASSTDRGEQYF. CDR3 DNA sequence: TGTGCCAGCAGCACGGACAGGGGGGAGCAGTACTTC.